Each of the 14 T cell receptor beta chains below was sequenced from the same sample in a study of OX40 agonist ivuxolimab in advanced cancers. Generated by immunoSEQ multiplex PCR, the TCRdb table keeps only in-frame clones and is missing some. The repertoire holds approximately 44,000 clones, under 90% seen once, with 10% in the top ten. Sequences were derived from CD4+ or CD8+ T cells sorted from blood, sampled in a trial of the OX40 agonist ivuxolimab. These receptors all stem from an adult with an advanced solid tumor such as melanoma, head and neck, liver or kidney cancer.

The chain joins TRBV4-3 to TRBJ1-4, with TRBD1 matching 7 bases. Looked up from germline, CDR1 is LGHNA and CDR2 is YSLEER. The CDR3 runs to 16 residues. Germline trimming cut 4 bases from V and 3 bases from J; bases unmatched to any gene: 8. The CDR3, as DNA: TGCGCCAGCAGCCGAAGCCCCGGGACAGCTAATGAAAAACTGTTTTTT. Its translation: CASSRSPGTANEKLFF.

In DNA form, the CDR3 reads TGTGCCAGCAGTTGGGAGGGAGGGCGAGCTGAAGCTTTCTTT. It translates to CASSWEGGRAEAFF. The J gene is TRBJ1-1, the V gene TRBV27; D is undetermined. The CDR3 loop spans 14 amino acids. The V and J ends lost 4 bases and 6 bases respectively, with 15 bases between them. In germline, CDR1 is MNHEY, CDR2 SMNVEV (reference sequence).

Here the CDR3 reads CASAELAGANEQYF. In nucleotides, the CDR3 is TGTGCCAGTGCGGAGCTAGCGGGAGCCAACGAGCAGTACTTC. The rearrangement links TRBV19 to TRBJ2-7; 10 positions match TRBD2. CDR1 is LNHDA and CDR2 is SQIVND in the germline V gene (reference sequence). The CDR3 runs to 14 residues. J gave up 5 bases and V 8 bases, and 9 bases lay outside the gene matches.

V and J are TRBV28 and TRBJ1-1; D remains unclear. CDR1 MDHEN and CDR2 SYDVKM come from the germline V gene. The CDR3 is 13 amino acids. Trimming pared 7 bases from V and 8 bases from J, leaving 17 bases between. CDR3 region: CASIPTLGVEAFF. CDR3 nucleotide sequence: TGTGCCAGCATCCCAACACTCGGGGTCGAAGCTTTCTTT.

The gene calls are TRBV14 and TRBJ1-3; no clear D gene. The V end lost 3 bases, the J end lost 4 bases, and 4 bases lay between the germline ends. The CDR3 is made up of 12 amino acids. Per the germline V gene, CDR1 is SGHDN and CDR2 is FVKESK. CDR3 residues: CASSHGGNTIYF. CDR3 bases: TGTGCCAGCAGCCACGGAGGAAACACCATATATTTT.

The chain is built from TRBV19 and TRBJ2-1; 10 nucleotides agree with TRBD2. Germline CDR1 and CDR2: LNHDA and SQIVND (reference sequence). The V and J ends lost 7 bases and 8 bases, in that order; junction bases with no gene match: 11. The CDR3 is 15 amino acids. Written as DNA, the CDR3 is TGTGCCAGTAAGTCCACCCTAGCGGGAGCCTATGAGCAGTTCTTC. Amino acid sequence: CASKSTLAGAYEQFF.

In this sample, this clone turned up once. The chain recombines TRBV6-6 with TRBJ2-1; 7 bases match TRBD2. Germline V gene lookup returns CDR1 MNHNY and CDR2 SVGAGI (reference sequence). Losses at the gene ends were 5 bases for V and 9 bases for J; bases not matched to a gene: 16. There are 16 residues in the CDR3. The CDR3 sequence is CASSGPGTILPLEQFF. The CDR3 coding sequence is TGTGCCAGCAGTGGACCCGGGACTATTCTCCCTCTTGAGCAGTTCTTC.

The gene calls are TRBV2 and TRBJ1-2, with 7 bases identical to TRBD1. CDR1 SNHLY and CDR2 FYNNEI come from the germline V gene. Trimming cost V 6 bases and J 0 bases; bases outside gene matches: 1. The CDR3 consists of 13 residues. This CDR3 is CASRQGPNYGYTF. In DNA, the CDR3 is TGTGCCAGCAGACAGGGGCCTAACTATGGCTACACCTTC.

The V call is TRBV15, the J call TRBJ1-1; D unclear. The V end lost 4 bases, the J end lost 4 bases, and 10 bases lay between the germline ends. Per germline, CDR1 LNHNV and CDR2 YYDKDF (reference sequence). This CDR3 has 13 amino acids. CDR3 residues: CATSISGGTEAFF. The CDR3 nucleotides read TGTGCCACCAGCATTTCCGGAGGCACTGAAGCTTTCTTT.

The table lists this clone with a few counts. The J gene is TRBJ2-2, the V gene TRBV4-1, with 7 bases aligning to TRBD1. The trim removed 2 bases at V and 2 bases at J, leaving 5 bases unmatched. In germline, CDR1 is MGHRA, CDR2 YSYEKL. The CDR3 consists of 16 residues. CDR3 sequence (DNA): TGCGCCAGCAGCCAAATCCGGGACAGCAACACCGGGGAGCTGTTTTTT. This gives the protein CASSQIRDSNTGELFF.

The chain couples TRBV11-2 to TRBJ2-3, with a tentative D call TRBD2 (5 bases). Deletions cut 0 bases from V and 1 base from J, with 11 bases between. This CDR3 has 16 residues. Germline V CDR1 and CDR2: SGHAT, FQNNGV. The CDR3 is CASSLERALRTDTQYF. For the CDR3, the DNA is TGTGCCAGCAGCTTAGAGCGGGCCCTCCGCACAGATACGCAGTATTTT.

This clone was picked up a small number of times. The DNA for the CDR3 is TGTGCCAGCAAAGACAGGGGTGCCAATCAGCCCCAGCATTTT. Residues: CASKDRGANQPQHF. The chain recombines TRBV7-8 with TRBJ1-5, with TRBD1 matching over 8 bases. J gave up 3 bases and V 7 bases, and 5 bases lay outside the gene matches. Germline CDR1 SGHVS, CDR2 FQNEAQ. The CDR3 sequence is 14 residues long.

The chain joins TRBV4-1 to TRBJ2-1, with 7 bases matching TRBD2. In germline, CDR1 is MGHRA, CDR2 YSYEKL. The CDR3 has 16 residues. V shed 0 bases, J shed 2 bases, and the junction held 4 bases outside the gene matches. Here the CDR3 DNA reads TGCGCCAGCAGCCAAGAAACCAGCGGGGCCTACAATGAGCAGTTCTTC. It translates to CASSQETSGAYNEQFF.

V gene TRBV28 combines with J gene TRBJ2-2; D may be TRBD1 (6 bases). The CDR3 contains 14 residues. CDR1 MDHEN and CDR2 SYDVKM come from the germline V gene. V lost 8 bases and J 7 bases, leaving 17 bases between the germline ends. CDR3 bases: TGTGCCAGCTTTCAGGGGTTCAAGGACGGGGAGCTGTTTTTT. Protein product: CASFQGFKDGELFF.